A single TCR beta chain is shown here with its context. With V trimmed by 7 bases and J by 4 bases, 6 bases remained unmatched. Germline CDR1 and CDR2: SGHRS and YFSETQ. This CDR3 has 14 amino acids. Sequenced by immunoSEQ multiplex PCR; TCRdb stores in-frame clones only, minus some. The table shows some 150,000 clones, with 80% occurring only once. The source of the sample is a study of blood T cell repertoires in COVID-19. The source of this sequence is a man in his sixties with acute or convalescent COVID-19. The specimen sequenced was peripheral blood. The chain has TRBV5-1 and TRBJ2-3; TRBD2 matches at 10 bases. As DNA, the CDR3 is TGCGCCAGCGAGCGGGGGGGCGTCCCAGATACGCAGTATTTT. Protein: CASERGGVPDTQYF. Filled out from reference TRBV5-1 and TRBJ2-3, the complete variable domain reads KAGVTQTPRYLIKTRGQQVTLSCSPISGHRSVSWYQQTPGQGLQFLFEYFSETQRNKGNFPGRFSGRQFSNSRSEMNVSTLELGDSALYLCASERGGVPDTQYFGPGTRLTVL.